One sample yielded the 2 T cell receptor beta chains listed below, sequenced in a study of cytomegalovirus exposure and HLA in healthy donors. Both 60 Vbeta primers and 13 Jbeta primers went into the PCR. TCRdb's table, derived via immunoSEQ multiplex PCR, lists solely in-frame clones and lacks some. Among around 100,000 clones listed, approximately 74% were seen once. The sequencing input was PBMCs. The receptors originated from a woman between 40 and 50 years old in good health and CMV-seronegative.

V and J are TRBV4-3 and TRBJ1-1; D remains unclear. The V gene lost 1 base and the J gene lost 12 bases, with 15 bases spanning the gap. The CDR3 extends over 13 amino acids. Germline-derived CDR1 and CDR2 are LGHNA and YSLEER. The CDR3 coding sequence is TGCGCCAGCAGCCAAGTGGGAGGGATGGTAACTTTCTTT. Protein: CASSQVGGMVTFF.

This clone was observed once. The CDR3 DNA is TGTGCCAGCAGCCAAGCGATCGAAGCGTTCAGCTCCTACGAGCAGTACTTC. Encoded protein: CASSQAIEAFSSYEQYF. The genes are TRBV4-2 and TRBJ2-7, with D hard to call. The CDR3 is 17 residues long. V lost 1 base and J 0 bases, leaving 16 bases between the germline ends. Germline V gives CDR1 LGHNA, CDR2 YNFKEQ.